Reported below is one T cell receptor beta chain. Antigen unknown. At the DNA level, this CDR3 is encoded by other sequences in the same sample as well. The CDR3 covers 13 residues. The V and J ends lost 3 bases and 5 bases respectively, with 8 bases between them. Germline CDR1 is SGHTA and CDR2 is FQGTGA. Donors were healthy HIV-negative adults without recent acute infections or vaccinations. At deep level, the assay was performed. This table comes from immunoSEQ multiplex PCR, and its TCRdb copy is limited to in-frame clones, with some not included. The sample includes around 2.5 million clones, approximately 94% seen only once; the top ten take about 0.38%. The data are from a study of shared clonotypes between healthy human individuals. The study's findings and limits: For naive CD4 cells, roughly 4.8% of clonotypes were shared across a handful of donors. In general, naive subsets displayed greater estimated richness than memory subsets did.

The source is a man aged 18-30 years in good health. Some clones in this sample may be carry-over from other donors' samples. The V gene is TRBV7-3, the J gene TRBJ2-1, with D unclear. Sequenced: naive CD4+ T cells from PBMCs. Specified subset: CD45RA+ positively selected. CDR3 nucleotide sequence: TGTGCCAGCAGCTTGAGCCGAAACAATGAGCAGTTCTTC. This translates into CASSLSRNNEQFF.